The 6 T cell receptor beta chains below all came from one sample that was sequenced in a study of glioma-infiltrating T cells after dendritic cell vaccination. Method: immunoSEQ multiplex PCR; TCRdb's copy keeps in-frame clones and lacks some. This sample carries 85,000 or so clones, 75% to 90% of them seen once, and the ten largest clones take more than 8%. The time point denotes: after dendritic cell vaccination, including at tumor progression/relapse. The sequences come from blood, collected after dendritic cell vaccination. Receptors were obtained from a human donor with glioblastoma.

The chain joins TRBV9 to TRBJ2-7; 9 nucleotides agree with TRBD1. The CDR3 consists of 16 residues. Germline trimming cut 0 bases from V and 2 bases from J; bases unmatched to any gene: 6. Germline V gene sequence: CDR1 SGDLS, CDR2 YYNGEE. The CDR3 loop is CASSVGTGQGAYEQYF. The CDR3 region has the DNA TGTGCCAGCAGCGTAGGAACGGGACAGGGAGCCTACGAGCAGTACTTC.

In this sample, this clone turned up once. The chain's CDR3 is CASSLFPGGNTGELFF. The CDR3 DNA reads as TGTGCCAGCAGTTTATTTCCGGGAGGGAACACCGGGGAGCTGTTTTTT. The chain joins TRBV27 to TRBJ2-2, with 7 bases that match TRBD2. The CDR3 contains 16 residues. Germline V gene data show CDR1 as MNHEY and CDR2 as SMNVEV (reference sequence). J was trimmed by 1 base and V by 1 base; bases with no gene match: 3.

This chain joins TRBV7-3 and TRBJ2-2, with 7 bases fitting TRBD1. The germline CDR1 and CDR2 sequences are SGHTA and FQGTGA. The junction had 6 bases not matched to a gene; V was cut back by 4 bases and J by 7 bases. The CDR3 is 14 amino acids. The CDR3 nucleotides are TGTGCCAGCAGCTCCGACAGGGTTGGCGGGGAGCTGTTTTTT. Translated: CASSSDRVGGELFF.

The chain recombines TRBV10-1 with TRBJ1-6, with 9 bases that match TRBD1. Germline V gene data show CDR1 as WNHNN and CDR2 as SYGVQD (reference sequence). After removal of 8 bases from V and 8 bases from J, the junction contained 13 bases not matched to a gene. The CDR3 spans 16 residues. The CDR3 region is CASRNTPGQGDSPLHF. The CDR3 region has the DNA TGCGCCAGCCGAAATACCCCGGGACAGGGCGATTCACCCCTCCACTTT.

This clone came up a few times. The chain recombines TRBV27 with TRBJ1-3, with TRBD1 as a possible D gene (5 bases). V was shortened by 1 base and J by 2 bases, with 9 bases between the two germline ends. Looked up from germline, CDR1 is MNHEY and CDR2 is SMNVEV (reference sequence). There are 15 residues in the CDR3. CDR3 coding DNA: TGTGCCAGCAGTTTATACCGGGGGGCTGGAAACACCATATATTTT. This encodes CASSLYRGAGNTIYF.

The chain couples TRBV13 to TRBJ1-2, with unresolved D. Deletions cut 7 bases from V and 8 bases from J, with 17 bases between. The CDR3 extends over 13 amino acids. In germline, CDR1 is PRHDT, CDR2 FYEKMQ (reference sequence). CDR3 loop: CASNSLRELGYTF. The CDR3, as DNA: TGTGCCAGCAACAGTCTCCGGGAGCTAGGCTACACCTTC.